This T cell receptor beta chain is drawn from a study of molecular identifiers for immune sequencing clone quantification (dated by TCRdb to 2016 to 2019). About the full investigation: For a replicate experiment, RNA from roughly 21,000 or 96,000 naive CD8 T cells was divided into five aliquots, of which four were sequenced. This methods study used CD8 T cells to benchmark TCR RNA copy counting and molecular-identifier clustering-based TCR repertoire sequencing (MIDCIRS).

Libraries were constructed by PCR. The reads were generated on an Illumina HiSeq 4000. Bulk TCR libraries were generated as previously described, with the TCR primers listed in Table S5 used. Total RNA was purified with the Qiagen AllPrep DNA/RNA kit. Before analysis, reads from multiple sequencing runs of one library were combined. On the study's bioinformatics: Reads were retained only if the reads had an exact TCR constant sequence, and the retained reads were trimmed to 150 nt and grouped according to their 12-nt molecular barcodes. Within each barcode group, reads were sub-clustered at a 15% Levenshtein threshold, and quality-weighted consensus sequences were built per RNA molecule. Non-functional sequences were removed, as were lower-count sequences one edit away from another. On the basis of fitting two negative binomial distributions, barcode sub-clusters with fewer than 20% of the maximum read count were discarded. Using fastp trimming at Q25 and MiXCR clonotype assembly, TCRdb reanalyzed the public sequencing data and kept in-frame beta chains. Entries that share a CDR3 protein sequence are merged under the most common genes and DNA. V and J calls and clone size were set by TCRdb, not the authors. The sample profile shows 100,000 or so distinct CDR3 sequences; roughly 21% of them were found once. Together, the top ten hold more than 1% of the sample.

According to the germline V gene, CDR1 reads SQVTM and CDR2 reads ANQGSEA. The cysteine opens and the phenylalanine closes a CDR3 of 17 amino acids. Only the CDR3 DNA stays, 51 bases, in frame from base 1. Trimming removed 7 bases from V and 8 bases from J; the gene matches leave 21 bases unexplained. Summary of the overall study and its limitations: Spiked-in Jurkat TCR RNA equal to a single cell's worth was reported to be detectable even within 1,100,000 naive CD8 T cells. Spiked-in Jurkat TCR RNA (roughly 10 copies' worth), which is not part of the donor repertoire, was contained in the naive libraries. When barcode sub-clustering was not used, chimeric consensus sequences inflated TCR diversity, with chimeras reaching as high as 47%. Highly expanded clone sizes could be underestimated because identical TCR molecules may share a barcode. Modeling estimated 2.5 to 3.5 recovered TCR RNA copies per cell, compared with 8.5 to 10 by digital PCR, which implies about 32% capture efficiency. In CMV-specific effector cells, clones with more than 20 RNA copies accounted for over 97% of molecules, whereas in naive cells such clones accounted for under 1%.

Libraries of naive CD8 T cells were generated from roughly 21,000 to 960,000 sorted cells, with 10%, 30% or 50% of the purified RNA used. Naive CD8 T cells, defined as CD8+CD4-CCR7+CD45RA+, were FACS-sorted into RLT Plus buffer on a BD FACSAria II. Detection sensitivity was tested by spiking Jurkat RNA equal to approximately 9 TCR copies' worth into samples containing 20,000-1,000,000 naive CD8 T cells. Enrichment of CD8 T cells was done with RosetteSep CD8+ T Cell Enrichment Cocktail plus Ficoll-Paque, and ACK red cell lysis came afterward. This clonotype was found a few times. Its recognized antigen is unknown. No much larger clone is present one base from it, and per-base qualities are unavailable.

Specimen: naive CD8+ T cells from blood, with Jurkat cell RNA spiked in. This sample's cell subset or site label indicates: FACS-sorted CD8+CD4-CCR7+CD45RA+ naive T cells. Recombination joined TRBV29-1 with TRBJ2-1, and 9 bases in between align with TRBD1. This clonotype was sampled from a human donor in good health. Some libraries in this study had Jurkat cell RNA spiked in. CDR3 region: CSAPPGPGQGTIDEQFF. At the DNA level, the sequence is TGCAGCGCTCCCCCCGGCCCCGGACAGGGGACTATCGATGAGCAGTTCTTC.